This T cell receptor beta chain was observed in a study of early T cells in non-severe SARS-CoV-2 infection. Study context: The input, bulk RNA from unsorted whole blood, was sequenced, and chains were unpaired.

TCRdb passed the 5' RACE reads through MiXCR, listing each CDR3 protein once. Seen here are about 61,000 distinct CDR3 sequences, more than 10% observed once, and the top ten hold 1.5% to 2%. The CDR3 covers 13 residues. Germline lookup yields CDR1 SGHTA and CDR2 FQGNSA. The ends were cut back, 1 base at V and 8 bases at J, with 8 bases in the middle. The chain combines TRBV7-2 with TRBJ2-2; D gene unclear. The receptor comes from an adult who was a healthcare worker with PCR-confirmed SARS-CoV-2 infection or an uninfected control (not recorded which). Input material: whole blood. CDR3 coding DNA: TGTGCCAGCAGCTTAGATGCAAAAGGGGAGCTGTTTTTT. Residues: CASSLDAKGELFF.